This record looks at one TCR beta chain sequence and its context. Antigen specificity is unknown. These data originate in a study of CD8+ T cells in alopecia areata. Turning to the study itself: Scalp area affected, as a percentage, set the severity score of treated patients.

Treatment described: oral pan-JAK inhibitor, 5-10 mg twice daily. This CDR3 region has 14 residues. J was trimmed by 9 bases and V by 5 bases; bases with no gene match: 7. Per germline, CDR1 SNHLY and CDR2 FYNNEI. cDNA serving as the sequencing template came from extracted, reverse transcribed RNA. Using immunoSEQ multiplex PCR, the repertoire was profiled, and TCRdb retains in-frame clones only, with some absent. Counted here are approximately 280,000 clones, about 62% occurring once; the ten biggest clones make up 1.8%. Study-level results: For lesional scalp, especially alopecia totalis/universalis, clonality was higher than in normal scalp. For patients receiving tofacitinib, scalp clonality and expanded CD8+ clones among the top 100 significantly decreased.

The TCR originated in a human donor with alopecia areata. The sequenced sample was CD4+ T cells sorted from blood, obtained at week 24, from a patient treated with tofacitinib. The genes are TRBV2 and TRBJ1-6; 7 bases are a match to TRBD1. The CDR3 nucleotides are TGTGCCAGCAGTTATGGGACAGATTCTTCACCCCTCCACTTT. Translation: CASSYGTDSSPLHF.